This T cell receptor beta chain was retrieved from a study of shared clonotypes between healthy human individuals. Broader study findings: Larger estimated richness was generally recorded for naive subsets relative to memory subsets.

The junction had 4 bases not matched to a gene; V was cut back by 5 bases and J by 0 bases. This CDR3 is built from 16 residues. In germline, CDR1 is SGHTA, CDR2 FQGTGA. Method: immunoSEQ multiplex PCR; TCRdb's copy keeps in-frame clones and lacks some. This sample has 2 million to 2.5 million clones; 85% to 95% occur once, and the top ten carry 0.39%. About this clone: The antigen is unknown. In the same sample, other DNA sequences code for this CDR3.

The chain couples TRBV7-3 to TRBJ2-2; 9 nucleotides line up with TRBD2. The sample consisted of naive CD4+ T cells from PBMCs. The subset here: CD45RA+ positively selected. The source is a man aged 18 to 35 in good health. Some clones in this sample may be carry-over from other donors' samples. CDR3 protein: CASSPRLAANTGELFF. The CDR3 DNA follows: TGTGCCAGCAGCCCTAGACTAGCGGCGAACACCGGGGAGCTGTTTTTT.